Shown below are 27 T cell receptor beta chains from a single sample sequenced in a study of naive and memory T cell subsets. An equimolar mix of two oligonucleotides served as the beta constant-region primer for TRBC1 and TRBC2. Via MiXCR, TCRdb re-called the UMI-ligation and nested PCR reads, giving one row per CDR3 protein. The sample includes about 90,000 distinct CDR3 sequences, 7% of them seen just once. The specimen sequenced was central memory CD4+ T cells from blood. The receptors here all came from a human donor in good health.

In its sample, this clonotype was seen many times. J is TRBJ1-5 and V is TRBV6-2 or TRBV6-3; weak D call: TRBD1 (5 bases). The CDR3 is made up of 13 amino acids. Germline CDR1 reads MNHEY; CDR2 reads SVGEGT. V was cut by 11 bases and J by 5 bases, with 16 bases left in between. The CDR3 is CASGREPHQPQHF. CDR3 sequence (DNA): TGTGCCTCGGGGCGGGAGCCTCATCAGCCCCAGCATTTT.

This chain uses TRBV6-6 with TRBJ1-1; 9 nucleotides match TRBD1. Germline CDR1 reads MNHNY; CDR2 reads SVGAGI (reference sequence). The CDR3 is 16 amino acids. Trimming took 2 bases from V and 3 from J; bases not matched to a gene: 7. This CDR3 reads CASSYGGQGWDTEAFF. The CDR3 nucleotides are TGTGCCAGCAGTTACGGGGGACAGGGTTGGGACACTGAAGCTTTCTTT.

This clonotype was recorded many times. The chain combines TRBV5-1 with TRBJ1-1; 7 nucleotides match TRBD1. The CDR3 loop spans 14 amino acids. Germline trimming cut 2 bases from V and 7 bases from J; bases unmatched to any gene: 8. CDR1 and CDR2 from the germline V gene are SGHRS and YFSETQ. This CDR3 is CASSFGQGVREAFF. The CDR3 coding sequence is TGCGCCAGCAGCTTTGGGCAGGGGGTCCGTGAAGCTTTCTTT.

The sample holds a few counts of this clonotype. This chain uses TRBV30 with TRBJ1-1; no clear D gene. Trimming cost V 7 bases and J 1 base, with 16 bases left between them. CDR1 is GTSNPN and CDR2 is SVGIG in the germline V gene (reference sequence). This CDR3 is 14 amino acids long. CDR3 sequence reads: CALMYGVKNTEAFF. Here the CDR3 DNA reads TGTGCCTTAATGTATGGGGTAAAGAACACTGAAGCTTTCTTT.

This clonotype was detected only a few times. V is TRBV6-1 and J is TRBJ1-4, with no clear D. This CDR3 is built from 13 residues. V gave up 7 bases and J gave up 2 bases, with 8 bases separating them. Germline V gene sequence: CDR1 MNHNS, CDR2 SASEGT. The CDR3 loop is CASTKVTNEKLFF. The CDR3 DNA reads TGTGCCAGCACTAAAGTGACTAATGAAAAACTGTTTTTT.

This clonotype was seen repeatedly, ten times or more. This rearrangement joins TRBV19 to TRBJ2-3, with TRBD1 identical over 10 bases. The CDR3 extends over 17 amino acids. Germline trimming cut 3 bases from V and 2 bases from J; bases unmatched to any gene: 8. Germline V gene sequence: CDR1 LNHDA, CDR2 SQIVND (reference sequence). The CDR3 region has the DNA TGTGCCAGTAGTATTGGGACAGGGGCCACCCTCACAGATACGCAGTATTTT. Protein sequence: CASSIGTGATLTDTQYF.

At least ten counts were recorded for this clonotype. This chain links TRBV29-1 with TRBJ1-2; tentative D call: TRBD1 (5 bases). The CDR3 contains 13 residues. Germline CDR1 reads SQVTM; CDR2 reads ANQGSEA. V shed 4 bases and J shed 5 bases, with 14 bases lying between them. CDR3 nucleotide sequence: TGCAGCGTTGTAGCCGGGACGGATTATGGCTACACCTTC. Translated: CSVVAGTDYGYTF.

This clonotype has a count of ten or more. The rearrangement uses TRBV20-1 and TRBJ1-1, with 7 bases lining up with TRBD1. Germline CDR1 reads DFQATT; CDR2 reads SNEGSKA (reference sequence). V shed 5 bases, J shed 7 bases, and the junction held 13 bases outside the gene matches. The CDR3 is made up of 14 amino acids. The CDR3 sequence is CSAGGNRGRGEAFF. Here the CDR3 DNA reads TGCAGTGCTGGGGGAAACAGGGGAAGGGGTGAAGCTTTCTTT.

The gene calls are TRBV5-1 and TRBJ2-2; D is tentatively TRBD1 or TRBD2 (5 bases each). The CDR3 sequence is 16 residues long. V was shortened by 0 bases and J by 2 bases, with 11 bases between the two germline ends. Per germline, CDR1 SGHRS and CDR2 YFSETQ. The CDR3 sequence is CASSLAVGVNTGELFF. CDR3 bases: TGCGCCAGCAGCTTGGCCGTGGGGGTAAACACCGGGGAGCTGTTTTTT.

The chain's CDR3 is CASSPGKTDTQYF. The CDR3 coding sequence is TGTGCCAGCAGCCCCGGGAAAACAGATACGCAGTATTTT. The rearrangement uses TRBV7-3 and TRBJ2-3; D might be TRBD2 (5 bases). V was pared by 5 bases and J by 3 bases, with 9 bases between. Germline CDR1 reads SGHTA; CDR2 reads FQGTGA. The CDR3 has 13 amino acids.

This chain uses TRBV3-1 with TRBJ1-4; no clear D. CDR3 length: 17 amino acids. The V gene lost 4 bases and the J gene lost 0 bases, with 15 bases spanning the gap. From germline, CDR1 is LGHDT and CDR2 YNNKEL (reference sequence). Here the CDR3 reads CASSPYTGGATNEKLFF. CDR3 nucleotides: TGTGCCAGCAGCCCGTACACCGGTGGAGCAACTAATGAAAAACTGTTTTTT.

There are many counts of this clonotype. This sequence joins TRBV20-1 and TRBJ1-5, with D tentatively TRBD1 (5 bases). The CDR3 has 13 amino acids. The germline gives CDR1 DFQATT, CDR2 SNEGSKA (reference sequence). The CDR3 bases are TGCAGGACTAAAGGGGCCTCCAATCAGCCCCAGCATTTT. Translated: CRTKGASNQPQHF.

This clonotype was recorded at least ten times. The rearrangement links TRBV9 to TRBJ1-2; no clear D. Trimming left V 0 bases short and J 4 bases short, with 7 bases between. CDR3 length: 13 residues. Germline CDR1 reads SGDLS; CDR2 reads YYNGEE. The CDR3 DNA sequence: TGTGCCAGCAGCGTAGGGAGCTCCTATGGCTACACCTTC. Amino acids: CASSVGSSYGYTF. The full variable domain, in which reference TRBV9 and TRBJ1-2 provide the parts outside the CDR3, is DSGVTQTPKHLITATGQRVTLRCSPRSGDLSVYWYQQSLDQGLQFLIQYYNGEERAKGNILERFSAQQFPDLHSELNLSSLELGDSALYFCASSVGSSYGYTFGSGTRLTVV.

The chain links TRBV15 to TRBJ1-4; D not resolved. V lost 3 bases and J 5 bases, leaving 4 bases between the germline ends. CDR1 and CDR2 (germline): LNHNV, YYDKDF (reference sequence). The CDR3 loop spans 12 amino acids. The CDR3 DNA sequence: TGTGCCACCAGCAGCTGGAATGAAAAACTGTTTTTT. Its protein is CATSSWNEKLFF.

This clonotype was recorded a few times. The chain recombines TRBV7-2 with TRBJ1-3; D is uncertain. Germline assignment: CDR1 SGHTA and CDR2 FQGNSA. The CDR3 length is 16 residues. Trimming pared 5 bases from V and 7 bases from J, leaving 21 bases between. This CDR3 is CASSRPGVRALNTIYF. CDR3 DNA sequence: TGTGCCAGCAGCAGGCCCGGGGTACGGGCACTTAACACCATATATTTT. Combining the CDR3 with reference TRBV7-2 and TRBJ1-3 gives the whole variable domain GAGVSQSPSNKVTEKGKDVELRCDPISGHTALYWYRQSLGQGLEFLIYFQGNSAPDKSGLPSDRFSAERTGGSVSTLTIQRTQQEDSAVYLCASSRPGVRALNTIYFGEGSWLTVV.

There are many counts of this clonotype. The chain couples TRBV14 to TRBJ2-1; D might be TRBD1 (6 bases). Germline CDR1 and CDR2: SGHDN and FVKESK. Between the trimmed V and J ends, which lost 0 bases and 6 bases, there was a span of 15 bases. The CDR3 runs 16 residues. CDR3 loop: CASSQEWGRSGNEQFF. DNA of the CDR3: TGTGCCAGCAGCCAAGAATGGGGGCGGTCAGGCAATGAGCAGTTCTTC.

This clonotype was detected many times. V gene TRBV7-8 combines with J gene TRBJ2-5; D is unclear. CDR1 is SGHVS, CDR2 FQNEAQ, per germline. V lost 5 bases and J lost 2, with 3 bases in between. This CDR3 region has 11 residues. CDR3 amino acids: CASSQQETQYF. The CDR3 coding sequence is TGTGCCAGCAGCCAACAAGAGACCCAGTACTTC.

The CDR3 DNA reads as TGCAGTGCTCCACATACAGGGAGGGGAGACACCATATATTTT. Translated, it gives CSAPHTGRGDTIYF. The chain uses TRBV20-1 and TRBJ1-3; a possible D gene is TRBD1 (6 bases). Germline CDR1 reads DFQATT; CDR2 reads SNEGSKA (reference sequence). The ends were cut back, 5 bases at V and 8 bases at J, with 19 bases in the middle. This CDR3 spans 14 amino acids.

This clonotype was seen a few times. The V call is TRBV6-6, the J call TRBJ2-1; 13 nucleotides align to TRBD2. V lost 2 bases to trimming and J lost 5 bases; unmatched junction nucleotides: 12. The CDR3 spans 19 residues. Per the germline V gene, CDR1 is MNHNY and CDR2 is SVGAGI (reference sequence). The DNA of the CDR3 is TGTGCCAGCAGTTACGGGACTAGCGGGGAATCGGTAATAAACAATGAGCAGTTCTTC. Residues: CASSYGTSGESVINNEQFF.

This clonotype was found many times. V usage is TRBV5-1 and J usage is TRBJ2-2, with 8 bases lining up with TRBD2. V lost 4 bases to trimming and J lost 0 bases; unmatched junction nucleotides: 5. The CDR3 sequence is 16 residues long. Germline V gene sequence: CDR1 SGHRS, CDR2 YFSETQ. In nucleotides, the CDR3 is TGCGCCAGCAGCCCCTTAGCGGGAACGAACACCGGGGAGCTGTTTTTT. Translated: CASSPLAGTNTGELFF.

This clonotype was recorded at least ten times. The J gene is TRBJ2-7, the V gene TRBV20-1; 8 bases match TRBD2. This CDR3 has 14 amino acids. Trimming removed 1 base from V and 5 bases from J; junction bases left unmatched: 7. Per the germline V gene, CDR1 is DFQATT and CDR2 is SNEGSKA (reference sequence). CDR3 bases: TGCAGTGCTAGAGTCGGGACTAGGGGCCACGAGCAGTACTTC. Its protein is CSARVGTRGHEQYF.

The chain combines TRBV20-1 with TRBJ2-7; TRBD2 matches 10 bases. This CDR3 has 16 residues. V gave up 1 base and J gave up 4 bases; unmatched junction bases: 10. Germline lookup yields CDR1 DFQATT and CDR2 SNEGSKA (reference sequence). The CDR3 reads CSARVPTSGVPYEQYF. Here the CDR3 DNA reads TGCAGTGCTAGAGTACCTACTAGCGGGGTCCCTTACGAGCAGTACTTC.

This clonotype was observed at least ten times. One junction end does not reproduce the germline sequence, and a read error may be involved. CDR3 protein: CASSDELLAGAGIF. CDR3 DNA: TGCGCCAGCAGTGACGAGCTACTAGCGGGAGCGGGAATCTTT. The chain joins TRBV10-2 to TRBJ2-3, with 11 bases fitting TRBD2. CDR1 and CDR2 from the germline V gene are WSHSY and SAAADI. This CDR3 contains 14 residues.

This clonotype was found many times. V gene TRBV28 combines with J gene TRBJ2-7, with D unresolved. The V gene's germline CDR1 is MDHEN and CDR2 SYDVKM. The CDR3 is 15 amino acids. V lost 6 bases, J lost 0 bases, and 15 bases lay in between. The CDR3 loop is CASSTPVAVSYEQYF. The CDR3 DNA is TGTGCCAGCAGCACCCCAGTGGCCGTCTCCTACGAGCAGTACTTC.

In its sample, this clonotype was seen many times. The chain links TRBV16 to TRBJ1-5; D not resolved. This CDR3 has 14 amino acids. Germline assignment: CDR1 KGHSY and CDR2 FQNENV. Trimming shortened V by 4 bases and J by 0 bases, and 7 bases separated the two germline ends. The CDR3: CASSRVNSNQPQHF. The CDR3 nucleotides read TGTGCCAGCAGCCGGGTAAATAGCAATCAGCCCCAGCATTTT.

This clonotype was counted only a few times. The CDR3 DNA is TGTGCCAGCAGCGACCGCGGACAGGGTTGGTACGAGCAGTACTTC. Its protein product is CASSDRGQGWYEQYF. The chain couples TRBV6-2 or TRBV6-3 to TRBJ2-7; 8 bases match TRBD1. V was pared by 6 bases and J by 4 bases, with 11 bases of the junction left unmatched. The germline V gene has CDR1 MNHEY and CDR2 SVGEGT. The CDR3 totals 15 residues.

This chain links TRBV12-3 or TRBV12-4 with TRBJ2-1; D unclear. There are 13 residues in the CDR3. V dropped 3 bases and J dropped 12 bases, with 15 bases sitting between them. The CDR3 sequence is CASSFGEIAAQFF. Written as DNA, the CDR3 is TGTGCCAGCAGTTTCGGTGAGATTGCGGCGCAGTTCTTC.